This T cell receptor beta chain was found in a study of identical twins. This clonotype showed up many times. Its target is not known. Findings and caveats of the study: Twins shared out-of-frame alpha sequences with excess low generation probability.

Template switching, a step in the protocol, added a universal primer site, and cDNA carried unique molecular identifiers. One entry per CDR3 protein results from TCRdb running MiXCR on the 5' RACE reads. The sample carries 550,000 to 800,000 distinct CDR3 sequences, 7.1% recorded once. The germline V gene encodes CDR1 SGHRS and CDR2 YFSETQ. V was clipped by 5 bases and J by 1 base, with 9 bases between them. This CDR3 is built from 13 residues. The sample was also linked to a second study, of yellow fever vaccine responses in identical twins. In that study: Twin vaccine T cell responses reportedly seemed partly convergent, partly personalized.

The receptor comes from a woman under 30 in good health. Specimen: PBMCs. V and J are TRBV5-1 and TRBJ1-2, with D perhaps TRBD1 (6 bases). This CDR3 reads CASSRGGNYGYTF. The CDR3 DNA reads as TGCGCCAGCAGTAGGGGGGGTAACTATGGCTACACCTTC.